This entry concerns a single T cell receptor beta chain. Its matching antigen is unknown. The study ran its PCR with 60 Vbeta and 13 Jbeta primers. The authors' processing: Some 80 million unique TCR beta chains, 10 million to 14 million shared, were counted in a later analysis. Some clones are missing from TCRdb's copy, which holds only in-frame ones; the method was immunoSEQ multiplex PCR. Clone size and the V and J calls come from that table; the DNA yielded D and trimming. The repertoire holds fewer than 150,000 clones, 60% to 85% seen once, with 2.8% in the top ten. This sample is part of a study of cytomegalovirus exposure and HLA in healthy donors. The study's findings and limits: Investigators reported around 150 TCR beta chains as tied to cytomegalovirus. Highly shared variants forming one cluster were likely a sequencing artifact.

V was pared by 2 bases and J by 6 bases, with 5 bases of the junction left unmatched. Germline loops: CDR1 SGHTA, CDR2 FQGNSA. The CDR3 extends over 15 amino acids. Input material: PBMCs. The genes are TRBV7-2 and TRBJ2-2; 8 bases map to TRBD1. This clonotype was obtained from a male donor in good health and CMV-seronegative. The CDR3 reads CASSLTAGGPGELFF. The CDR3, as DNA: TGTGCCAGCAGCTTAACGGCAGGGGGCCCCGGGGAGCTGTTTTTT.